The T cell receptor (beta chain) described here comes from a study of blood T cell repertoires in COVID-19. Per the study methods: Counts of nucleated cells, estimated from reference gene primer amplification, were obtained. TCRdb's table, derived via immunoSEQ multiplex PCR, lists solely in-frame clones and lacks some. The V and J calls and the clone size are those of that table, but D and trimming were determined from the DNA. This sample yields roughly 140,000 clones, of which around nine tenths are seen a single time; around 4.5% belongs to the top ten. Sample: peripheral blood. The TCR was taken from a woman aged 35 to 49 with acute or convalescent COVID-19.

The CDR3 DNA reads as TGTGCCAGCAGTGTGACAGGGGTGACAACTGAAGCTTTCTTT. Residues: CASSVTGVTTEAFF. This chain links TRBV28 with TRBJ1-1, with 8 bases aligning to TRBD1. The trim removed 5 bases at V and 5 bases at J, leaving 7 bases unmatched. Germline CDR1 MDHEN, CDR2 SYDVKM. The CDR3 is made up of 14 amino acids.